Presented here are 2 T cell receptor beta chains from one specimen sequenced in a study of CD8 T cells in ankylosing spondylitis. MiXCR was run by TCRdb on the 5' RACE reads, yielding one entry per CDR3 protein. The table has around 230,000 distinct CDR3 sequences, roughly 8% seen once. Sequenced input: blood, either unsorted or a sorted T cell fraction (not recorded which). Receptors were obtained from a female donor with ankylosing spondylitis or in good health (not recorded which).

Ten or more counts support this clonotype. The rearrangement joins TRBV29-1 to TRBJ2-1, with a tentative D call TRBD1 (6 bases). Germline lookup yields CDR1 SQVTM and CDR2 ANQGSEA. The V gene lost 7 bases and the J gene lost 7 bases, with 17 bases spanning the gap. The CDR3 runs to 13 residues. CDR3 sequence reads: CSGGTPRSNEQFF. The CDR3 coding sequence is TGCAGCGGAGGGACACCCAGGAGTAATGAGCAGTTCTTC.

The J gene is TRBJ1-1, the V gene TRBV4-1, with a weak D call TRBD1 (5 bases). With 3 bases removed from V and 0 bases from J, the gap between germline ends came to 8 bases. There are 14 residues in the CDR3. CDR1 is MGHRA, CDR2 YSYEKL, per germline. CDR3 protein: CASSHWDVNTEAFF. The CDR3 DNA follows: TGCGCCAGCAGCCATTGGGACGTGAACACTGAAGCTTTCTTT.